The 14 T cell receptor beta chains reported below all come from one sample, sequenced in a study of shared clonotypes between healthy human individuals. Clones were read by immunoSEQ multiplex PCR, and TCRdb kept only the in-frame ones, dropping some. In the table there are roughly 2.5 million clones, approximately 90% of which are singletons. The sequencing sample was made of naive CD4+ T cells sorted from blood. Subset in this sample: CD45RA+ positively selected. These receptor sequences come from a man between 18 and 29 years old in good health.

The chain carries TRBV10-3 and TRBJ1-1; D uncertain. Germline CDR1 ENHRY, CDR2 SYGVKD. V shed 11 bases and J shed 0 bases, with 13 bases lying between them. The CDR3 consists of 13 residues. The CDR3 sequence: CALTDGLNTEAFF. In DNA, the CDR3 is TGTGCCCTCACGGACGGTTTGAACACTGAAGCTTTCTTT.

The J gene is TRBJ2-3, the V gene TRBV19; D is perhaps TRBD2 (6 bases). Germline-derived CDR1 and CDR2 are LNHDA and SQIVND (reference sequence). V was cut by 5 bases and J by 4 bases, with 10 bases left in between. The CDR3 is 13 amino acids. The CDR3 loop reads CASSREFADTQYF. The DNA for the CDR3 is TGTGCCAGTAGTCGGGAGTTCGCAGATACGCAGTATTTT.

The chain has TRBV29-1 and TRBJ2-3; 9 nucleotides line up with TRBD2. CDR3 length: 15 amino acids. Germline CDR1 and CDR2: SQVTM and ANQGSEA. Germline trimming cut 1 base from V and 0 bases from J; bases unmatched to any gene: 2. This CDR3 reads CSVEGLAVSTDTQYF. CDR3 nucleotide sequence: TGCAGCGTTGAAGGACTAGCGGTCAGCACAGATACGCAGTATTTT.

The V gene is TRBV29-1, the J gene TRBJ2-7, with TRBD1 identical over 7 bases. V lost 1 base and J lost 4; bases outside the gene matches: 7. Germline lookup yields CDR1 SQVTM and CDR2 ANQGSEA. CDR3 length equals 14 residues. The CDR3 loop is CSVEGAGQAYEQYF. The CDR3 DNA follows: TGCAGCGTTGAAGGGGCAGGACAGGCTTACGAGCAGTACTTC.

As for this clone: Other DNA sequences from this sample encode an identical CDR3 as well. This chain uses TRBV5-1 with TRBJ2-7, with 7 bases fitting TRBD2. Germline CDR1 and CDR2: SGHRS and YFSETQ. Trimming took 2 bases from V and 2 from J; bases not matched to a gene: 1. The CDR3 has 13 amino acids. The CDR3 coding sequence is TGCGCCAGCAGCTTCGGGGGGACCTACGAGCAGTACTTC. It encodes CASSFGGTYEQYF.

The V and J genes are TRBV29-1 and TRBJ1-3; D not resolved. CDR3 length: 13 amino acids. Deletions cut 4 bases from V and 4 bases from J, with 11 bases between. Germline V gene sequence: CDR1 SQVTM, CDR2 ANQGSEA. CDR3 amino acids: CSVAEEAGNTIYF. CDR3 DNA sequence: TGCAGCGTTGCGGAGGAGGCGGGAAACACCATATATTTT.

The chain uses TRBV2 and TRBJ2-7; D uncertain. The length of the CDR3 is 15 residues. Germline assignment: CDR1 SNHLY and CDR2 FYNNEI. The ends were cut back, 6 bases at V and 2 bases at J, with 17 bases in the middle. This CDR3 reads CASSESRPGPYEQYF. The CDR3 region has the DNA TGTGCCAGCAGCGAGTCCCGACCGGGCCCCTACGAGCAGTACTTC.

This rearrangement joins TRBV6-5 to TRBJ2-7; D might be TRBD2 (5 bases). CDR1 and CDR2 (germline): MNHEY, SVGAGI. This CDR3 is 13 amino acids long. V lost 2 bases to trimming and J lost 3 bases, with 8 bases between them. The DNA for the CDR3 is TGTGCCAGCAGTTACGAGGGCTTCTACGAGCAGTACTTC. This codes for CASSYEGFYEQYF.

The chain employs TRBV5-1 and TRBJ2-3, with unresolved D. Per germline, CDR1 SGHRS and CDR2 YFSETQ. Trimming shortened V by 2 bases and J by 6 bases, and 7 bases separated the two germline ends. This CDR3 spans 12 amino acids. Here the CDR3 reads CASSFDGDTQYF. The DNA of the CDR3 is TGCGCCAGCAGCTTTGACGGGGATACGCAGTATTTT.

The chain employs TRBV28 and TRBJ1-3; unclear D gene. CDR3 length equals 16 residues. The V end was cut by 4 bases, the J end by 0 bases, with 13 bases between. CDR1 and CDR2 (germline): MDHEN, SYDVKM. CDR3 sequence reads: CASSSPGWNSGNTIYF. For the CDR3, the DNA is TGTGCCAGCAGTTCCCCGGGATGGAACTCTGGAAACACCATATATTTT.

About this clone itself: The DNA is omitted, as the CDR3 cannot be located on it reliably, and the CDR3 follows TCRdb's listing. The chain joins TRBV7-2 to TRBJ2-7. Counting both end residues, the CDR3 totals 12 amino acids. The germline CDR1 and CDR2 sequences are SGHTA and FQGNSA. The CDR3: CASSFGPGEQYF.

This chain links TRBV5-1 with TRBJ2-1, with 12 bases lining up with TRBD2. Unmatched junction bases numbered 20, after V lost 4 bases and J lost 0 bases. Germline CDR1 and CDR2: SGHRS and YFSETQ. The CDR3 has 22 residues. The CDR3 here is CASSPSDSSGRAWWSSYNEQFF. CDR3 DNA sequence: TGCGCCAGCAGCCCGAGCGACTCTAGCGGGAGGGCCTGGTGGAGCTCCTACAATGAGCAGTTCTTC.

The chain combines TRBV15 with TRBJ2-5; D gene ambiguous. Per germline, CDR1 LNHNV and CDR2 YYDKDF (reference sequence). The CDR3 loop spans 14 amino acids. The V end was cut by 0 bases, the J end by 5 bases, with 10 bases between. Here the CDR3 reads CATSRDSSWETQYF. CDR3 coding DNA: TGTGCCACCAGCAGAGATTCGAGTTGGGAGACCCAGTACTTC.

This chain connects TRBV15 to TRBJ2-7, with 10 bases fitting TRBD2. The CDR3 is 16 residues long. V dropped 6 bases and J dropped 0; count of bases not matched to a gene: 8. Germline CDR1 and CDR2: LNHNV and YYDKDF (reference sequence). DNA for the CDR3: TGTGCCACCAGGGCTAGCGGGGGACTCAGCTCCTACGAGCAGTACTTC. Translated: CATRASGGLSSYEQYF.